This is a list of T cell receptor beta chains from one sample in a study of blood T cell repertoires in COVID-19. Here immunoSEQ multiplex PCR was the method, and the copy in TCRdb shows in-frame clones only, minus some. The sample records some 120,000 clones, approximately 83% being singletons. Sequencing input: peripheral blood. The receptors were gathered from a woman aged 50 to 60 who had recovered from COVID-19. CDR3s include the opening cysteine and the closing phenylalanine or tryptophan. A D gene is named only where the DNA matches it firmly. The size of a clone is reported for some rows only, either as once, few or many, or as a class for expanded clones.

d_call,j_call,clone_size,v_call,cdr3_nt,cdr3_aa
TRBD1,TRBJ2-5,NA,TRBV6-1,TGTGCCAGCAGTGTAGCCCCCCCGACAGGGCAAGAGACCCAGTACTTC,CASSVAPPTGQETQYF
TRBD1,TRBJ1-1,NA,TRBV10-3,TGTGCCACTGAGACAGGGCTTAACACTGAAGCTTTCTTT,CATETGLNTEAFF
NA,TRBJ2-7,NA,TRBV6-2/TRBV6-3,TGTGCCAGCAGTTCGCCCCCCGGAGGGACCTACGAGCAGTACTTC,CASSSPPGGTYEQYF
TRBD2,TRBJ2-5,NA,TRBV12-5,TGTGCTAGTGGTTTGGTTCTAGCGGGAGTGGGGACCCAGTACTTC,CASGLVLAGVGTQYF
TRBD1,TRBJ1-1,once,TRBV11-2,TGTGCCAGCAGCCTCAGGGGGCAGGGGACTGAAGCTTTCTTT,CASSLRGQGTEAFF
NA,TRBJ2-1,NA,TRBV6-1,TGTGCCAGCAGTGAAGGCCCCACACGGGGTATGGATGAGCAGTTCTTC,CASSEGPTRGMDEQFF
TRBD1,TRBJ2-7,NA,TRBV5-5,TGTGCCAGCAGCTGGGACAGGGGTTACGAGCAGTACTTC,CASSWDRGYEQYF
TRBD1,TRBJ1-2,many,TRBV7-9,TGTGCCAGCAGCTCAAATAGACAGGGGACGTCGGGCTACACCTTC,CASSSNRQGTSGYTF
TRBD1,TRBJ1-2,once,TRBV6-2/TRBV6-3,TGTGCCAGCAGTCCCTGGACAGGGAGCTACACCTTC,CASSPWTGSYTF
TRBD2,TRBJ2-3,NA,TRBV13,TGTGCCAGCAGCTTTCGGGGGGACGGCACAGATACGCAGTATTTT,CASSFRGDGTDTQYF
TRBD2,TRBJ2-7,NA,TRBV4-2,TGTGCCAGCAGCCAAGGGTCCGGGGGGTACGAGCAGTACTTC,CASSQGSGGYEQYF
TRBD2,TRBJ2-5,NA,TRBV7-2,TGTGCCAGCAGCCGGGGAGGGTGGACGGAGACCCAGTACTTC,CASSRGGWTETQYF
NA,TRBJ1-1,NA,TRBV5-1,TGCGCCAGCAGCTTATTGGGACTCACGAACACTGAAGCTTTCTTT,CASSLLGLTNTEAFF
NA,TRBJ2-7,NA,TRBV21-1,TGTGCCACCACCGGGACAGGGAACTACGAGCAGTACTTC,CATTGTGNYEQYF
TRBD2,TRBJ2-2,NA,TRBV29-1,TGCAGCGCCCTCGGGGCGGGGGTGGGCACCGGGGAGCTGTTTTTT,CSALGAGVGTGELFF
NA,TRBJ1-3,NA,TRBV2,TGTGCCAGCAGCGCCGGTGCCTCTGGAAACACCATATATTTT,CASSAGASGNTIYF
NA,TRBJ1-4,few,TRBV21-1,TGTGCCAGCAGCATCGGGCGGGCAGCGACTACTAATGAAAAACTGTTTTTT,CASSIGRAATTNEKLFF
NA,TRBJ1-1,NA,TRBV18,TGTGCCAGCTCACCGGACAGCCGCACTGAAGCTTTCTTT,CASSPDSRTEAFF
TRBD2,TRBJ2-5,NA,TRBV29-1,TGCAGCGTCCCCAGCGGGGGGTTCAAAGAGACCCAGTACTTC,CSVPSGGFKETQYF
NA,TRBJ1-4,NA,TRBV27,TGTGCCAGCAGTTTAGTCTATGGGCTACGTTCAACTAATGAAAAACTGTTTTTT,CASSLVYGLRSTNEKLFF
TRBD2,TRBJ2-3,NA,TRBV3-1/TRBV3-2,TGTGCCAGCAGCCAGGGGATAGCGGGAGCCGCAGATACGCAGTATTTT,CASSQGIAGAADTQYF
NA,TRBJ1-1,NA,TRBV15,TGTGCCACCAGCCCTGACTTACCCGGGGGGATTAGCACTGAAGCTTTCTTT,CATSPDLPGGISTEAFF
NA,TRBJ2-3,NA,TRBV11-3,TGTGCCAGCAGCTTAGGGACACACAGCACAGATACGCAGTATTTT,CASSLGTHSTDTQYF
NA,TRBJ2-3,NA,TRBV2,TGTGCCAGCAGCTGGTCCGGAGCCAGCACAGATACGCAGTATTTT,CASSWSGASTDTQYF
NA,TRBJ2-7,once,TRBV5-6,TGTGCCAGCAGCTTGGTCGGCGGGGTTGGCGAGCAGTACTTC,CASSLVGGVGEQYF
TRBD1,TRBJ2-3,few,TRBV3-1/TRBV3-2,TGTGCCAGCAGCCAAGGGACAGGTGACACAGATACGCAGTATTTT,CASSQGTGDTDTQYF
TRBD1,TRBJ1-1,NA,TRBV10-3,TGTGCCATCAGAGAGACAGGGAGCTCCACTGAAGCTTTCTTT,CAIRETGSSTEAFF
TRBD1,TRBJ2-3,NA,TRBV6-5,TGTGCCAGCAGCTCTGGGACAGGGAGCACAGATACGCAGTATTTT,CASSSGTGSTDTQYF
NA,TRBJ2-7,NA,TRBV2,TGTGCCAGCAGTCCTCCGGGACATAACTCCTACGAGCAGTACTTC,CASSPPGHNSYEQYF
NA,TRBJ2-7,NA,TRBV7-8,TGTGCCAGCAGGGAGGTGAAAGCAGGGGACGAGCAGTACTTC,CASREVKAGDEQYF
NA,TRBJ2-4,NA,TRBV6-2/TRBV6-3,TGTGCCAGCAGCACAAACAGCCGTCTAGCCAAAAACATTCAGTACTTC,CASSTNSRLAKNIQYF
NA,TRBJ2-1,NA,TRBV7-9,TGTGCCAGCAGCTTTACGGGAGCGTACAATGAGCAGTTCTTC,CASSFTGAYNEQFF
NA,TRBJ2-1,NA,TRBV11-3,TGTGCCAGCACCCCAACTGTGGTCGATGAGCAGTTCTTC,CASTPTVVDEQFF
NA,TRBJ2-7,once,TRBV15,TGTGCCACCAGCAGCCCACCCAGGGCGCAGCAGTACTTC,CATSSPPRAQQYF
TRBD1,TRBJ1-6,NA,TRBV6-5,TGTGCCAGCAGTACAGGGGACCTATTCAATTCACCCCTCCACTTT,CASSTGDLFNSPLHF
TRBD1,TRBJ2-1,NA,TRBV27,TGTGCCAGCAGTCCAAGAACCGGGACAGGGCGTTACAATGAGCAGTTCTTC,CASSPRTGTGRYNEQFF
NA,TRBJ1-2,NA,TRBV19,TGTGCTTTGCTGGAGAGAGGCGGAGGCGGCTACACCTTC,CALLERGGGGYTF
NA,TRBJ2-2,NA,TRBV12-3/TRBV12-4,TGTGCCAGCACCGTAAACACCGGGGAGCTGTTTTTT,CASTVNTGELFF
NA,TRBJ1-2,NA,TRBV7-2,TGTGCCAGCACCCGGGATCTAGGGAGGGCGGGAAGCTACACCTTC,CASTRDLGRAGSYTF
TRBD1,TRBJ1-1,NA,TRBV9,TGTGCCAGCAGCGTAGCATGGCAGGGGGGTACTGAAGCTTTCTTT,CASSVAWQGGTEAFF
TRBD1,TRBJ1-3,NA,TRBV18,TGTGCCAGCTCACGGACCGGGACAGGGGATTTTCGGGTTTCTGGAAACACCATATATTTT,CASSRTGTGDFRVSGNTIYF
TRBD1,TRBJ2-7,NA,TRBV12-5,TGTGCTAGTGGTTTGGTTTTACAGGGGACCTACGAGCAGTACTTC,CASGLVLQGTYEQYF
NA,TRBJ1-2,NA,TRBV7-3,TGTGCCAGCAGCTTACAGGGGAATCATGGCTACACCTTC,CASSLQGNHGYTF
NA,TRBJ2-1,NA,TRBV2,TGTGCCAGCAGAACACCCATCCGGGTCTCCTACAATGAGCAGTTCTTC,CASRTPIRVSYNEQFF
NA,TRBJ2-7,NA,TRBV9,TGTGCCAGCACCCTCCCCCAGTCTCAAATTTCGTACGAGCAGTACTTC,CASTLPQSQISYEQYF
TRBD1,TRBJ1-1,NA,TRBV6-5,TGTGCCAGCAGACGACAGGGGGCGTTGAACACTGAAGCTTTCTTT,CASRRQGALNTEAFF
NA,TRBJ2-3,NA,TRBV11-2,TGTGCCAGCAGCTTAGGCGGGCCCGCCGATACGCAGTATTTT,CASSLGGPADTQYF
TRBD1,TRBJ1-2,NA,TRBV6-4,TGTGCCAGCAGCCCGGGACAGGGGGCTTTTGGCTACACCTTC,CASSPGQGAFGYTF